One and the same sample provided the 9 T cell receptor beta chains below, sequenced in a study of neurological immune-mediated disorders. TCRdb called the 5' RACE reads again in MiXCR, with one record for every CDR3 protein. This table has just under 45,000 distinct CDR3 sequences, 9.5% to 15% appearing once. Material for sequencing was PBMCs. The receptor set was obtained from a female donor in good health.

This clonotype was counted ten times or more. The rearrangement joins TRBV20-1 to TRBJ1-3; D is unresolved. The germline CDR1 and CDR2 sequences are DFQATT and SNEGSKA (reference sequence). V lost 5 bases and J lost 3, with 11 bases in between. This CDR3 is 13 amino acids long. Here the CDR3 DNA reads TGCAGTGCTCACCCCGACGGTGGAAACACCATATATTTT. Residues: CSAHPDGGNTIYF.

The table lists this clonotype with many counts. The chain combines TRBV3-1 with TRBJ1-2; the match to TRBD1 covers 12 bases. This CDR3 spans 15 amino acids. Germline CDR1 reads LGHDT; CDR2 reads YNNKEL (reference sequence). Trimming removed 8 bases from V and 4 bases from J; junction bases left unmatched: 8. The CDR3, as DNA: TGTGCCAGCCATGGTGGGACAGGGGGCGGCTATGGCTACACCTTC. Amino acids: CASHGGTGGGYGYTF. Full variable domain (missing parts from reference TRBV3-1 and TRBJ1-2): DTAVSQTPKYLVTQMGNDKSIKCEQNLGHDTMYWYKQDSKKFLKIMFSYNNKELIINETVPNRFSPKSPDKAHLNLHINSLELGDSAVYFCASHGGTGGGYGYTFGSGTRLTVV.

As concerns this clonotype: With a much larger clone just one base away, this may be a read error. The gene calls are TRBV12-3 or TRBV12-4 and TRBJ2-5, with 12 bases fitting TRBD2. The CDR3 extends over 15 amino acids. Trimming cost V 6 bases and J 4 bases; bases outside gene matches: 6. The CDR3 region has the DNA TGTGCCAGCAGGATGACTAGCGGGGGCCGAGAGACCCAGTACTTC. It codes for CASRMTSGGRETQYF.

This clonotype was seen ten or more times. The V gene is TRBV5-6, the J gene TRBJ1-4; 11 nucleotides match TRBD1. Germline V gene data show CDR1 as SGHDT and CDR2 as YYEEEE. The ends lost 6 bases at V and 7 bases at J; junction bases unmatched: 17. This CDR3 is 18 amino acids long. The CDR3 loop is CASMTSALPGQGVEKLFF. The CDR3, as DNA: TGTGCCAGCATGACCTCAGCCCTTCCGGGACAGGGGGTTGAAAAACTGTTTTTT.

This clonotype has a single count. The chain joins TRBV12-3 or TRBV12-4 to TRBJ2-3; no reliable D call. Trimming left V 5 bases short and J 0 bases short, with 15 bases between. This CDR3 region has 16 residues. This CDR3 reads CASSPRRSSSTDTQYF. In DNA, the CDR3 is TGTGCCAGCAGTCCTAGACGCAGTAGTAGCACAGATACGCAGTATTTT.

The table lists this clonotype with many counts. The chain is built from TRBV10-3 and TRBJ2-5, with D perhaps matching TRBD1 (5 bases). Germline CDR1 reads ENHRY; CDR2 reads SYGVKD. V lost 4 bases and J lost 2, with 8 bases in between. The CDR3 is 13 amino acids. Here the CDR3 reads CAISATGQETQYF. CDR3 nucleotide sequence: TGTGCCATCAGTGCTACAGGACAAGAGACCCAGTACTTC.

This clonotype was counted many times. The chain links TRBV6-6 to TRBJ2-3; D ambiguous. The CDR3 covers 12 residues. The V end was cut by 4 bases, the J end by 2 bases, with 4 bases between. CDR1 and CDR2 (germline): MNHNY, SVGAGI (reference sequence). DNA for the CDR3: TGTGCCAGCAGTTCGATCACAGATACGCAGTATTTT. Protein sequence: CASSSITDTQYF.

There are many counts of this clonotype. As DNA, the CDR3 is TGCAGTGCCCACCCAACCGACAAGCGGGGGACTTTTAATGAGCAGTTCTTC. Amino acids: CSAHPTDKRGTFNEQFF. This chain connects TRBV20-1 to TRBJ2-1; 8 positions match TRBD2. J lost 7 bases, V lost 6 bases, and 20 bases had no gene match. Germline lookup yields CDR1 DFQATT and CDR2 SNEGSKA (reference sequence). CDR3 length equals 17 residues.

The rearrangement links TRBV12-3 or TRBV12-4 to TRBJ1-5; D is uncertain. There are 14 residues in the CDR3. V lost 6 bases, J lost 3 bases, and 12 bases lay in between. CDR3 region: CASSHGDSNQPQHF. Here the CDR3 DNA reads TGTGCCAGCAGCCATGGGGATTCCAATCAGCCCCAGCATTTT.